Below are 16 T cell receptor beta chains sequenced from a single sample in a study of CD8+CD57+ T cells in acquired aplastic anemia. Investigators profiled TCR beta VDJ and CDR3 from genomic DNA template. MiXCR, applied by TCRdb to the reads, yields one record per CDR3 protein. This table has 30,000 to 40,000 distinct CDR3 sequences, more than 75% appearing once. The sequencing sample was made of sorted CD4+, CD8+, or CD8+CD57+ T cells (not recorded which) from PBMCs. These receptor sequences come from a human donor in good health, serving as a control.

This clonotype turned up a few times. The chain employs TRBV2 and TRBJ1-1; D not certain. The CDR3 extends over 15 amino acids. The germline CDR1 and CDR2 sequences are SNHLY and FYNNEI. V was cut by 2 bases and J by 3 bases, with 13 bases left in between. This chain's CDR3 is CASSESPRSDTEAFF. CDR3 nucleotide sequence: TGTGCCAGCAGTGAATCGCCGCGGTCCGACACTGAAGCTTTCTTT. Based on the CDR3 plus reference TRBV2 and TRBJ1-1, the full variable domain is EPEVTQTPSHQVTQMGQEVILRCVPISNHLYFYWYRQILGQKVEFLVSFYNNEISEKSEIFDDQFSVERPDGSNFTLKIRSTKLEDSAMYFCASSESPRSDTEAFFGQGTRLTVV.

The chain links TRBV4-1 to TRBJ1-2; the D is unclear. This CDR3 is 13 amino acids long. From germline, CDR1 is MGHRA and CDR2 YSYEKL. Trimming shortened V by 0 bases and J by 8 bases, and 10 bases separated the two germline ends. The CDR3 DNA reads as TGCGCCAGCAGCCAAGAGTCTTTGGGGGGCTACACCTTC. Translated: CASSQESLGGYTF.

The J gene is TRBJ2-7, the V gene TRBV7-2; 7 nucleotides match TRBD1. The germline CDR1 and CDR2 sequences are SGHTA and FQGNSA. The junction had 5 bases not matched to a gene; V was cut back by 6 bases and J by 3 bases. The CDR3 sequence is 13 residues long. Written as DNA, the CDR3 is TGTGCCAGCAGACGGACAGGCGGCTACGAGCAGTACTTC. This translates into CASRRTGGYEQYF.

The chain couples TRBV6-1 to TRBJ2-7; 8 positions match TRBD2. CDR1 and CDR2 (germline): MNHNS, SASEGT. The CDR3 has 14 amino acids. Germline trimming cut 7 bases from V and 2 bases from J; bases unmatched to any gene: 7. CDR3 DNA: TGTGCCAGCACGACCCGGGAGGGTACCTACGAGCAGTACTTC. It translates to CASTTREGTYEQYF.

The V and J genes are TRBV5-6 and TRBJ1-5; D unresolved. The CDR3 totals 13 residues. Deletions cut 4 bases from V and 5 bases from J, with 10 bases between. Germline V gene lookup returns CDR1 SGHDT and CDR2 YYEEEE. The CDR3 is CASSVSGDQPQHF. The CDR3 DNA reads as TGTGCCAGCAGCGTATCAGGAGATCAGCCCCAGCATTTT.

The chain carries TRBV24-1 and TRBJ2-3; weak D call: TRBD1 (5 bases). CDR3 length: 15 amino acids. Germline CDR1 is KGHDR and CDR2 is SFDVKD. V was shortened by 4 bases and J by 0 bases, with 10 bases between the two germline ends. CDR3 protein: CATSEGVPSTDTQYF. The CDR3 nucleotides read TGTGCCACCAGTGAAGGGGTCCCTAGCACAGATACGCAGTATTTT.

V usage is TRBV29-1 and J usage is TRBJ2-7; D unresolved. Germline CDR1 reads SQVTM; CDR2 reads ANQGSEA. The CDR3 has 12 residues. Trimming stripped 3 bases from V and 7 bases from J, with 13 bases between. CDR3 nucleotide sequence: TGCAGCGTTGAGGTACAGTATCAGGAGCAGTACTTC. It yields the protein CSVEVQYQEQYF.

The chain combines TRBV20-1 with TRBJ1-2; D might be TRBD1 (5 bases). The CDR3 loop spans 14 amino acids. V lost 5 bases and J 6 bases, leaving 19 bases between the germline ends. In germline, CDR1 is DFQATT, CDR2 SNEGSKA (reference sequence). CDR3 amino acids: CSALSPQGGDGYTF. The CDR3 DNA sequence: TGCAGTGCTCTCAGCCCCCAGGGTGGAGATGGCTACACCTTC.

The rearrangement links TRBV9 to TRBJ1-3; D gene uncertain. V dropped 3 bases and J dropped 11 bases, with 15 bases sitting between them. The CDR3 runs to 13 residues. The germline V gene has CDR1 SGDLS and CDR2 YYNGEE. In nucleotides, the CDR3 is TGTGCCAGCAGCGGAGACTGGAAAGATGCCATATATTTT. It specifies CASSGDWKDAIYF. The variable domain in full, with the rest retrieved from reference TRBV9 and TRBJ1-3, is DSGVTQTPKHLITATGQRVTLRCSPRSGDLSVYWYQQSLDQGLQFLIQYYNGEERAKGNILERFSAQQFPDLHSELNLSSLELGDSALYFCASSGDWKDAIYFGEGSWLTVV.

In regard to this clonotype: Germline is not matched at one junction end, which may reflect a read error. The rearrangement links TRBV25-1 to TRBJ2-7; the D is unclear. The germline CDR1 and CDR2 sequences are MGHDK and SYGVNS. The CDR3 runs 13 residues. CDR3 nucleotides: TGTGCCTACACCACGGGTAGCTCCCACGAGCAGTACTTC. It yields the protein CAYTTGSSHEQYF.

The chain is built from TRBV20-1 and TRBJ1-1; D is perhaps TRBD1 (6 bases). V was pared by 0 bases and J by 3 bases, with 17 bases between. CDR3 length equals 16 residues. The germline gives CDR1 DFQATT, CDR2 SNEGSKA (reference sequence). In nucleotides, the CDR3 is TGCAGTGCTAGAGATGCGGCCAGGGGAGGGGACACTGAAGCTTTCTTT. Its translation: CSARDAARGGDTEAFF.

The rearrangement joins TRBV29-1 to TRBJ2-1; 7 nucleotides match TRBD2. The CDR3 extends over 15 amino acids. V dropped 5 bases and J dropped 5; count of bases not matched to a gene: 12. Germline V gene lookup returns CDR1 SQVTM and CDR2 ANQGSEA. The CDR3 protein is CSVLGEGGLDNEQFF. The CDR3 DNA reads TGCAGCGTTCTCGGGGAGGGAGGCTTGGACAATGAGCAGTTCTTC.

V gene TRBV7-2 combines with J gene TRBJ2-3; D is undetermined. This CDR3 has 14 residues. The germline V gene has CDR1 SGHTA and CDR2 FQGNSA. Between the trimmed V and J ends, which lost 3 bases and 3 bases, there was a span of 10 bases. The CDR3 region has the DNA TGTGCCAGCAGCTTGGTCAGTATGACAGATACGCAGTATTTT. It specifies CASSLVSMTDTQYF.

A word on this clonotype: Relative to the germline gene, one junction end is altered; a read error may explain this. This chain links TRBV20-1 with TRBJ2-2; tentatively, D is TRBD2 (7 bases). This CDR3 is 15 amino acids long. Per germline, CDR1 DFQATT and CDR2 SNEGSKA (reference sequence). The CDR3 protein is CSARDQWGGDRGAVF. The DNA for the CDR3 is TGCAGTGCTAGAGATCAATGGGGAGGGGACCGGGGGGCTGTTTTT.

The CDR3 region has the DNA TGCAGCGTTGAAGAAGCCCTGCGAGGCTACACCTTC. It encodes CSVEEALRGYTF. The V call is TRBV29-1, the J call TRBJ1-2, with D unclear. With 0 bases removed from V and 8 bases from J, the gap between germline ends came to 10 bases. The CDR3 sequence is 12 residues long. Germline V CDR1 and CDR2: SQVTM, ANQGSEA.

This sequence joins TRBV29-1 and TRBJ1-1; D call uncertain. The CDR3 extends over 11 amino acids. The germline V gene encodes CDR1 SQVTM and CDR2 ANQGSEA. V lost 6 bases and J lost 6, with 11 bases in between. This CDR3 reads CSVPAAAEAFF. The CDR3 nucleotides are TGCAGCGTCCCGGCTGCGGCTGAAGCTTTCTTT.